This passage covers 16 T cell receptor beta chains from one sample sequenced in a study of blood T cells in healthy people across ages. Then a second PCR, running roughly 7 to 12 cycles, was carried out with a sample-barcoded 5' primer and a J-beta primer mix. MiXCR was run by TCRdb on the 5' RACE reads, yielding one entry per CDR3 protein. The sample holds hundreds of thousands of distinct CDR3 sequences, 48% seen once. The sample taken for sequencing was blood. The origin of the receptors is a man aged 25-40 years in good health.

The chain joins TRBV24-1 to TRBJ2-2, with D maybe TRBD1 (7 bases). The germline CDR1 and CDR2 sequences are KGHDR and SFDVKD. Trimming stripped 10 bases from V and 5 bases from J, with 19 bases between. This CDR3 has 15 amino acids. For the CDR3, the DNA is TGTGCCACTGAGGAAGGAGGGGGCCTAACCGGGGAGCTGTTTTTT. It is translated as CATEEGGGLTGELFF.

At least ten counts were recorded for this clonotype. This chain uses TRBV29-1 with TRBJ2-1; 8 bases line up with TRBD1. This CDR3 is built from 15 residues. The germline V gene has CDR1 SQVTM and CDR2 ANQGSEA. With V trimmed by 6 bases and J by 9 bases, 16 bases remained unmatched. In DNA form, the CDR3 reads TGCAGCGTCGCCGCCCATGGACAGGGATTCTTTGAGCAGTTCTTC. It translates to CSVAAHGQGFFEQFF.

This clonotype was observed a few times. This chain joins TRBV29-1 and TRBJ2-5; D remains ambiguous. The end of the DNA aligns better with TRBJ2-7, so the J call may be wrong. The CDR3 is 10 amino acids. Germline values: CDR1 SQVTM, CDR2 ANQGSEA. The CDR3 region has the DNA TGCAGCGTTGTGGGGTACGAGCAGTACTTC. Translating gives CSVVGYEQYF.

This clonotype turned up a few times. The chain recombines TRBV20-1 with TRBJ2-6; TRBD1 matches at 8 bases. With V trimmed by 6 bases and J by 0 bases, 7 bases remained unmatched. The CDR3 is 16 amino acids. Germline lookup yields CDR1 DFQATT and CDR2 SNEGSKA (reference sequence). In nucleotides, the CDR3 is TGCAGTGCAGACAGGGGCGCCGTCTCTGGGGCCAACGTCCTGACTTTC. Translated: CSADRGAVSGANVLTF.

This clonotype has only a few counts. The rearrangement uses TRBV27 and TRBJ2-7; 10 nucleotides align to TRBD1. This CDR3 is built from 15 residues. Germline values: CDR1 MNHEY, CDR2 SMNVEV (reference sequence). Trimming cost V 8 bases and J 2 bases; bases outside gene matches: 9. The CDR3 here is CASASPGQGTYEQYF. The CDR3 DNA reads TGTGCCAGCGCCTCCCCGGGACAGGGGACCTACGAGCAGTACTTC.

V usage is TRBV6-6 and J usage is TRBJ2-7, with D perhaps given as TRBD1 or TRBD2 (6 bases each). The germline V gene has CDR1 MNHNY and CDR2 SVGAGI (reference sequence). The CDR3 is 12 amino acids. The V end was cut by 7 bases, the J end by 6 bases, with 13 bases between. CDR3 amino acids: CASMRGASEQYF. CDR3 nucleotides: TGTGCCAGCATGAGGGGGGCCTCCGAGCAGTACTTC.

This clonotype was counted between two and nine times. This chain uses TRBV12-3 or TRBV12-4 with TRBJ1-1; tentative D call: TRBD1 (5 bases). The CDR3 is 13 residues long. Trimming removed 1 base from V and 8 bases from J, with 11 bases in between. CDR3 in amino acids: CASSLGEGREAFF. The CDR3 DNA reads TGTGCCAGCAGTTTAGGGGAGGGGAGAGAAGCTTTCTTT.

V usage is TRBV28 and J usage is TRBJ1-2; 9 nucleotides match TRBD1. The CDR3 runs 15 residues. CDR1 and CDR2 from the germline V gene are MDHEN and SYDVKM. The ends lost 4 bases at V and 6 bases at J; junction bases unmatched: 9. The CDR3 loop is CASSSGQGPSHGYTF. Here the CDR3 DNA reads TGTGCCAGCAGTTCCGGACAGGGGCCTTCGCATGGCTACACCTTC.

This clonotype was counted a few times. The J gene is TRBJ1-6, the V gene TRBV4-2; no clear D gene. This CDR3 is built from 17 residues. V dropped 0 bases and J dropped 0 bases, with 9 bases sitting between them. Germline-derived CDR1 and CDR2 are LGHNA and YNFKEQ. CDR3 sequence reads: CASSQDSSGSYNSPLHF. DNA for the CDR3: TGTGCCAGCAGCCAAGATTCCAGCGGCTCCTATAATTCACCCCTCCACTTT.

This chain uses TRBV10-3 with TRBJ2-7, with TRBD1 matching over 10 bases. V shed 4 bases and J 7 bases; nucleotides not matched to a gene: 4. Looked up from germline, CDR1 is ENHRY and CDR2 is SYGVKD. This CDR3 contains 13 residues. The chain's CDR3 is CAISGGQGTEQYF. In nucleotides, the CDR3 is TGTGCCATCAGTGGGGGACAGGGGACTGAGCAGTACTTC.

The rearrangement uses TRBV29-1 and TRBJ2-2; TRBD2 aligns across 12 bases. The CDR3 runs 15 residues. The trim removed 4 bases at V and 2 bases at J, leaving 2 bases unmatched. Per germline, CDR1 SQVTM and CDR2 ANQGSEA. CDR3 sequence (DNA): TGCAGCGTTGTACTAGCGGGGGGCAACACCGGGGAGCTGTTTTTT. It encodes CSVVLAGGNTGELFF.

The chain uses TRBV19 and TRBJ2-7; 7 nucleotides align to TRBD2. The DNA end favors TRBJ2-5, so the J call may be wrong. Germline assignment: CDR1 LNHDA and CDR2 SQIVND (reference sequence). CDR3 length: 13 residues. The CDR3 DNA reads as TGTGCCAGTAGTGAACTAGCGTGGGAGACCCAGTACTTC. It yields the protein CASSELAWETQYF.

The gene calls are TRBV4-1 and TRBJ2-3, with 14 bases matching TRBD2. Germline-derived CDR1 and CDR2 are MGHRA and YSYEKL. V was pared by 1 base and J by 2 bases, with 5 bases of the junction left unmatched. The CDR3 totals 18 residues. The CDR3 loop is CASSQGPGLAGDTDTQYF. CDR3 nucleotide sequence: TGCGCCAGCAGCCAAGGACCGGGACTAGCGGGGGACACAGATACGCAGTATTTT.

The V and J genes are TRBV5-1 and TRBJ2-7; D unresolved. Germline CDR1 reads SGHRS; CDR2 reads YFSETQ. The V end was cut by 0 bases, the J end by 3 bases, with 13 bases between. The CDR3 length is 15 residues. In DNA, the CDR3 is TGCGCCAGCAGCTTGGCGCCGAACAGTCTCTACGAGCAGTACTTC. This translates into CASSLAPNSLYEQYF.

The chain joins TRBV27 to TRBJ1-2, with D possibly being TRBD1 (5 bases). Trimming removed 9 bases from V and 3 bases from J, with 14 bases in between. This CDR3 contains 13 residues. Germline lookup yields CDR1 MNHEY and CDR2 SMNVEV (reference sequence). The CDR3 reads CARFRRVDYGYTF. The CDR3 region has the DNA TGTGCCAGATTCCGCAGGGTAGACTATGGCTACACCTTC.

This clonotype has more than one count but fewer than ten. The genes are TRBV12-3 or TRBV12-4 and TRBJ1-5; a possible D gene is TRBD1 (6 bases). The CDR3 sequence is 15 residues long. V was trimmed by 5 bases and J by 5 bases, leaving 16 bases between them. CDR3 amino acids: CASSPQGSVDQPQHF. The CDR3 DNA reads TGTGCCAGCAGTCCACAGGGAAGTGTCGATCAGCCCCAGCATTTT.